At least ten counts were recorded for the clone carrying this TCR beta chain. The data are from a study of blood T cells in healthy people across ages. V dropped 3 bases and J dropped 6; count of bases not matched to a gene: 10. The CDR3 is 18 residues long. Germline V gives CDR1 SGHRS, CDR2 YFSETQ. Primed by a sample-barcoded 5' primer and a J-beta primer mix, a second PCR proceeded for 7 to 11 cycles. With 12 random nucleotides, a template-switch adaptor tagged each individual cDNA molecule. TCRdb used MiXCR to reprocess the 5' RACE reads, holding one entry per CDR3 protein. There are hundreds of thousands of distinct CDR3 sequences in the sample; roughly 30% occur only once, and 15% lies in the top ten.

The TCR sequence derives from a woman older than 75 in good health. The chain carries TRBV5-1 and TRBJ2-1, with 15 bases matching TRBD2. Sequencing was carried out using blood. The CDR3 DNA reads TGCGCCAGCAGCTCCGGACTAGCGGGGGGGCTGAGGGTCAATGAGCAGTTCTTC. Its translation is CASSSGLAGGLRVNEQFF.